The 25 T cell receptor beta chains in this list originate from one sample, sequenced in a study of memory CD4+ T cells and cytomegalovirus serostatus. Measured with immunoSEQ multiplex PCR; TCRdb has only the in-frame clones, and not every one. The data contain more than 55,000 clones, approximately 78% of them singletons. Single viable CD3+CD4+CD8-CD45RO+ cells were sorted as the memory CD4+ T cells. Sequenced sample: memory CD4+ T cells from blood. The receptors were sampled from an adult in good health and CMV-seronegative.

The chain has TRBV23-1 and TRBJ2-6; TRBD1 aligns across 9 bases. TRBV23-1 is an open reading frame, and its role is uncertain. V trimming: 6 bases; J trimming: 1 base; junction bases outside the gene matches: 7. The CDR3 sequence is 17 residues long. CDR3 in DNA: TGCGCCAGCAGCCAAAGGGGACAGGGTTCTGGGGCCAACGTCCTGACTTTC. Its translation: CASSQRGQGSGANVLTF.

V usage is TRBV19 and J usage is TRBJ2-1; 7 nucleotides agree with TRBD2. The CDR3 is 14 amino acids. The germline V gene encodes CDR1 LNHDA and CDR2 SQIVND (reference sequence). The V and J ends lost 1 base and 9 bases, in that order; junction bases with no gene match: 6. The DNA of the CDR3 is TGTGCCAGTAGTATAGCGCCGGGGGGTGTTGAGCAGTTCTTC. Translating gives CASSIAPGGVEQFF.

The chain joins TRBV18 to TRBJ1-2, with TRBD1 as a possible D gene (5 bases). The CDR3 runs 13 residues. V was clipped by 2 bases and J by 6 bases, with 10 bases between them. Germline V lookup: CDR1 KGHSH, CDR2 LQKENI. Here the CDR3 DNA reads TGTGCCAGCTCACCAGGCAGGGATAATGGCTACACCTTC. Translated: CASSPGRDNGYTF.

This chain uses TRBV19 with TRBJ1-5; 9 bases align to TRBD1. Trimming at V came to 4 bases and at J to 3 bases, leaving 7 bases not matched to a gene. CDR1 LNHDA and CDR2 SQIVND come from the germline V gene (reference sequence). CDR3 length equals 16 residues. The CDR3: CASSRMRQGVNQPQHF. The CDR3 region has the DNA TGTGCCAGTAGTAGAATGAGACAGGGGGTCAATCAGCCCCAGCATTTT.

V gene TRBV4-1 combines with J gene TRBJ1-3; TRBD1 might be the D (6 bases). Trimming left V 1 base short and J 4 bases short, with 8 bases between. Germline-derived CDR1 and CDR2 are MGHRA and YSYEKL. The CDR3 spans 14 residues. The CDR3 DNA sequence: TGCGCCAGCAGCCAAGCGGGGGCAGGAAACACCATATATTTT. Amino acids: CASSQAGAGNTIYF.

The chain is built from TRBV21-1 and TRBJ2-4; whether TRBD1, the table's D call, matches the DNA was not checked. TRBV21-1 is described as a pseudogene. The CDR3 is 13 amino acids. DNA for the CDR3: TGTGCCAGCGGATACGGGCCAGGGAACATTCAGTACTTC. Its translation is CASGYGPGNIQYF.

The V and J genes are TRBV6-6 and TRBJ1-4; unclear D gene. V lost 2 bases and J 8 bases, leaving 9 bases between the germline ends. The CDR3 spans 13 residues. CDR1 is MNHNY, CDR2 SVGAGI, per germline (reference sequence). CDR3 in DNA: TGTGCCAGCAGTTACAGGCTTACCGAAAAACTGTTTTTT. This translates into CASSYRLTEKLFF.

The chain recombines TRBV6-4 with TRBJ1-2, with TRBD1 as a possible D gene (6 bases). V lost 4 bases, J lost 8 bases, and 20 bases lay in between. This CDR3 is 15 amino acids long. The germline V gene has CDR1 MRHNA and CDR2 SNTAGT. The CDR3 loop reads CASSASRGDKEGYTF. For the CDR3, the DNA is TGTGCCAGCAGTGCAAGTCGAGGGGACAAGGAAGGCTACACCTTC.

The CDR3 sequence is CASSYGQKNEKLFF. CDR3 DNA: TGTGCCAGCAGTTATGGCCAGAAAAATGAAAAACTGTTTTTT. The rearrangement joins TRBV6-5 to TRBJ1-4, with D uncertain. The CDR3 is 14 residues long. Germline assignment: CDR1 MNHEY and CDR2 SVGAGI. V lost 3 bases and J lost 5, with 10 bases in between.

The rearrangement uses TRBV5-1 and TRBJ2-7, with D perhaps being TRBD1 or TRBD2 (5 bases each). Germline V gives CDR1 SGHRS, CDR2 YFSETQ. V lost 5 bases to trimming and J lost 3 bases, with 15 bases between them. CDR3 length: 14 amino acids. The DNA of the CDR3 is TGCGCCAGCAGTAGGGACCCCGACGGCTACGAGCAGTACTTC. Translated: CASSRDPDGYEQYF.

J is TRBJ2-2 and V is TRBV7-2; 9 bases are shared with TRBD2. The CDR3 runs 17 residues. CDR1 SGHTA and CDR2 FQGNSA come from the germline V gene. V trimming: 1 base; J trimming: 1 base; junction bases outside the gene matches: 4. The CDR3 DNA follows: TGTGCCAGCAGCTTAGGCGGGGGGGCGGGGAACACCGGGGAGCTGTTTTTT. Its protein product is CASSLGGGAGNTGELFF.

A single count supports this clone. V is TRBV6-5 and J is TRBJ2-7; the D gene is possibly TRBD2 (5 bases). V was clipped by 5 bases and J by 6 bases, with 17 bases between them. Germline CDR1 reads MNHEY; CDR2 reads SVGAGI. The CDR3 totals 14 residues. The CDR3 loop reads CASSTDGVRAEQYF. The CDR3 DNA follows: TGTGCCAGCAGTACGGACGGGGTGAGGGCCGAGCAGTACTTC.

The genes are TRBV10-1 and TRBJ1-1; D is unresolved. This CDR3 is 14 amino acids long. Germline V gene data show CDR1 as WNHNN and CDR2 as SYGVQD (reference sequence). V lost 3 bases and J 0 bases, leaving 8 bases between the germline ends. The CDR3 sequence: CASSDGGLNTEAFF. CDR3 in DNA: TGCGCCAGCAGTGACGGAGGGTTGAACACTGAAGCTTTCTTT.

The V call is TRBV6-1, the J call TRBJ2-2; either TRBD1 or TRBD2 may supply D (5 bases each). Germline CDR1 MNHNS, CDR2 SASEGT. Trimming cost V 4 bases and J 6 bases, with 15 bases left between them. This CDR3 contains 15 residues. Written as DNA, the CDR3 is TGTGCCAGCAGTGGGATAGGGACGGCCCCCGGGGAGCTGTTTTTT. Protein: CASSGIGTAPGELFF.

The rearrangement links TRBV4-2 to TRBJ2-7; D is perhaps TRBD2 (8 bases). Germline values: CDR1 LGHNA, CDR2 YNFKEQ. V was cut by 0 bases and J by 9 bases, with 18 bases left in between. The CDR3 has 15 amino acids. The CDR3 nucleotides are TGTGCCAGCAGCCAAGAACCTAGCGGGCCAGGGGGGCAGTACTTC. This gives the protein CASSQEPSGPGGQYF.

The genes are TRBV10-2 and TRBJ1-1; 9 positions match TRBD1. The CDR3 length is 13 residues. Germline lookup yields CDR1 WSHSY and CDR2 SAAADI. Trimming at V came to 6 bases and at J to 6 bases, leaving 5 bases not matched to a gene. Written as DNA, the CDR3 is TGCGCCAGCAGACGACAGGGGGTAGCTGAAGCTTTCTTT. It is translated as CASRRQGVAEAFF.

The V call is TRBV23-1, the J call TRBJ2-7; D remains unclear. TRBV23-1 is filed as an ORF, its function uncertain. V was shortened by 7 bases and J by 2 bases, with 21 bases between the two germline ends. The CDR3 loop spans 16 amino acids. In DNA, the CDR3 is TGCGCCAGCACTGGGTATCTCGGACGGACCACCTACGAGCAGTACTTC. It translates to CASTGYLGRTTYEQYF.

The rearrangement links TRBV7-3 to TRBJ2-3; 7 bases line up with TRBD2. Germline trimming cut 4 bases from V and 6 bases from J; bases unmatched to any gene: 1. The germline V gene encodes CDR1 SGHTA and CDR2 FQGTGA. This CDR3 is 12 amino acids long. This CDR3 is CASSSGRDTQYF. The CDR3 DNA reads TGTGCCAGCAGCTCCGGGAGGGATACGCAGTATTTT.

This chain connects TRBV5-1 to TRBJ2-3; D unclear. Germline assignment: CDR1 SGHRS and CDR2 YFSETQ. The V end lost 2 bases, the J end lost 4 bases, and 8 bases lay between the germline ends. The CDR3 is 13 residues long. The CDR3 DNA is TGCGCCAGCAGCTTTAGGCGATCAGATACGCAGTATTTT. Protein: CASSFRRSDTQYF.

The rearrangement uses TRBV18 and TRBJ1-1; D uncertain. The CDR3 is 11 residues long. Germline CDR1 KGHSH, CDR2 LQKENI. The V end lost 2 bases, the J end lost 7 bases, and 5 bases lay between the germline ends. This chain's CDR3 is CASSPMVEAFF. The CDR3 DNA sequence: TGTGCCAGCTCACCAATGGTTGAAGCTTTCTTT.

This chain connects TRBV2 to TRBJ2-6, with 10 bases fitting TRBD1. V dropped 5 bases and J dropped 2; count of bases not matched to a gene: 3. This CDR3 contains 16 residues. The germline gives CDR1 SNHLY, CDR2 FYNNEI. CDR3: CASSTGQGAGANVLTF. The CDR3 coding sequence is TGTGCCAGCAGTACCGGACAGGGGGCTGGGGCCAACGTCCTGACTTTC.

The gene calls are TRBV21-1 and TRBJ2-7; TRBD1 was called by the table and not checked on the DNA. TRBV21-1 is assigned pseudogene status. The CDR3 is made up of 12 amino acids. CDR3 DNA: TGTGCCAGCAGCAGACAGGGGGACGAGCAGTACTTC. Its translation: CASSRQGDEQYF.

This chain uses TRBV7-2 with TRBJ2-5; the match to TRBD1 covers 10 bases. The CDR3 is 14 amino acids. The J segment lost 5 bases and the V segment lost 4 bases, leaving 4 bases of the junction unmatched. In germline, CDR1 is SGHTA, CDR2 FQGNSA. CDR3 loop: CASSWTGGGETQYF. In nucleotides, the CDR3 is TGTGCCAGCAGCTGGACAGGGGGTGGGGAGACCCAGTACTTC.

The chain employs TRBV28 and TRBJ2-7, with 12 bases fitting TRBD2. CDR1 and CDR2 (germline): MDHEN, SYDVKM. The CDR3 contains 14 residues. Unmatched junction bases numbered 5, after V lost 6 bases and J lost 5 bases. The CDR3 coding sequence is TGTGCCAGCAGCGTGACTAGCGGGAGAAACGAGCAGTACTTC. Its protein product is CASSVTSGRNEQYF. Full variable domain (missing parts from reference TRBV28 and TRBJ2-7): DVKVTQSSRYLVKRTGEKVFLECVQDMDHENMFWYRQDPGLGLRLIYFSYDVKMKEKGDIPEGYSVSREKKERFSLILESASTNQTSMYLCASSVTSGRNEQYFGPGTRLTVT.

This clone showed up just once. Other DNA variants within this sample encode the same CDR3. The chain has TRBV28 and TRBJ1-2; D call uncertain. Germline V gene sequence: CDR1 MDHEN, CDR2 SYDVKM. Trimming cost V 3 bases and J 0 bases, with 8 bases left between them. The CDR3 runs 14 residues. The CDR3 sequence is CASSLGRSNYGYTF. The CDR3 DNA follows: TGTGCCAGCAGTTTGGGTAGATCTAACTATGGCTACACCTTC.